This TCR beta chain was sequenced in a study of blood T cell repertoires in COVID-19. Overall study: Both acute and convalescent COVID-19 samples were obtained from the United States, Italy and Spain. Sample material is recorded as cDNA or gDNA derived from T cells, B-cell-depleted T cells, or PBMCs.

Methods used by the authors: Estimation of nucleated cell counts relied on the amplification of reference gene primers. The table came from immunoSEQ multiplex PCR; TCRdb's copy has only in-frame clones and leaves some out. For V, J and clone size, that table is used; D and trimming come from the DNA. The repertoire has around 300,000 clones, approximately 90% of them found once; the top ten carry around 5.8%. V lost 4 bases, J lost 7 bases, and 6 bases stayed unmatched. CDR1 SGHRS and CDR2 YFSETQ come from the germline V gene. The CDR3 contains 14 residues. Enrolled during active infection, Seattle patients were then followed longitudinally.

The chain is built from TRBV5-1 and TRBJ1-2, with 11 bases that match TRBD1. The source of this sequence is a woman between 45 and 60 years old with COVID-19, enrolled during active disease. The specimen was peripheral blood. CDR3 coding DNA: TGCGCCAGCAGCCTCCAGGGACAGGGGGGTGGCTACACCTTC. Translation: CASSLQGQGGGYTF.